A few counts support the clone carrying this TCR beta chain. Its matching antigen is unknown. Template switching added a universal primer site; cDNA carried unique molecular identifiers. TCRdb re-called the 5' RACE reads with MiXCR, one entry per CDR3 protein. In the table there are 1.5 million to 2 million distinct CDR3 sequences, about 32% of which are singletons. The data were taken from a study of identical twins. There were only healthy Caucasians among the donors. Points from the study as a whole: Out-of-frame TCR alpha sharing in monozygotic twins exceeded recombination model predictions.

Material: cord blood. The source is a newborn girl in good health.

In DNA form, the CDR3 reads TGTGCCAGCTCATCGACAGGGCTCGGCTATGGCTACACCTTC. It yields the protein CASSSTGLGYGYTF. V and J are TRBV18 and TRBJ1-2; 7 nucleotides align to TRBD1. The CDR3 spans 14 residues. In germline, CDR1 is KGHSH, CDR2 LQKENI. Unmatched junction bases numbered 7, after V lost 5 bases and J lost 4 bases.